In this sample, the clone carrying this TCR beta chain turned up a few times. This specimen belongs to a study of cytomegalovirus exposure and HLA in healthy donors. This CDR3 has 13 residues. The J segment lost 5 bases and the V segment lost 0 bases, leaving 0 bases of the junction unmatched. Germline CDR1 is MGHRA and CDR2 is YSYEKL. A multiplex PCR was run with 60 Vbeta primers and 13 Jbeta primers. Some clones are missing from TCRdb's copy, which holds only in-frame ones; the method was immunoSEQ multiplex PCR. The sample comprises 200,000 or so clones, 65% to 85% of which are singletons, and approximately 0.092% rests with the top ten.

The specimen was PBMCs. The clonotype comes from a boy aged 2 to 9 in good health and CMV-seronegative. V is TRBV4-1 and J is TRBJ2-7, with 8 nucleotides matching TRBD1. The CDR3 here is CASSQDRGHEQYF. The CDR3 DNA sequence: TGCGCCAGCAGCCAAGACAGGGGGCACGAGCAGTACTTC.